This TCR beta chain stems from a study of CD4 and CD8 cells across lung adenocarcinoma regions. TCRdb re-called the PCR reads through MiXCR, storing one row per CDR3 protein. This repertoire shows 16,000 or so distinct CDR3 sequences, 45% to 70% found once; its top ten account for about 33%. Turning to this clonotype: At one boundary the junction diverges from the germline segment, which might be a read error.

Localized lung adenocarcinoma, a non-small cell lung cancer, affected the donors. This CDR3 spans 14 amino acids. Germline values: CDR1 ENHRY, CDR2 SYGVKD. The TCR sequence derives from a female donor with lung adenocarcinoma. The CD4 and CD8 labels of this study may be unreliable. The sequenced sample consisted of CD8+ T cells from the center of a lung tumor. This sequence joins TRBV10-3 and TRBJ2-4; either TRBD1 or TRBD2 may fit D (7 bases each). CDR3 loop: CAGQGGGAKDIQYF. The CDR3, as DNA: TGTGCCGGTCAGGGGGGGGGGGCCAAAGACATTCAGTACTTC.